The source of this T cell receptor (beta chain) is a study of CD8+ T cells in alopecia areata (dated by TCRdb to the late 2010s). For context, the study as a whole: Treated patients were enrolled in an open-label pilot trial of oral tofacitinib at 5 to 10 mg twice daily for moderate-to-severe alopecia areata. In treated patients, disease severity was measured using the SALT score, which gives the percentage of scalp surface area affected. The study used high-throughput TCRbeta sequencing to examine T cell clonal expansion in alopecia areata, in both the C3H/HeJ mouse model and human patients. Patients stayed on tofacitinib for 6 to 18 months and then had 6 months of follow-up off drug so that delayed response and recurrence could be assessed. Patients on tofacitinib were biopsied at baseline and after 4 and 24 weeks of treatment, and several of the patients also had a later scalp biopsy. RNA was obtained with the PAXgene miRNA kit for fixed scalp, the miRNeasy kit for PBMCs, and the RNeasy kit for mouse skin. Scalp clonality was compared across normal scalp (n=4), patchy alopecia areata scalp (n=8), and alopecia totalis/universalis scalp (n=8). On the human side, TCRbeta sequencing was run on scalp tissue and on sorted CD4+ and CD8+ peripheral blood T cells from healthy controls and from alopecia areata patients with either patchy or totalis/universalis disease. TCRbeta CDR3 regions were amplified by immunoSEQ multiplex PCR using 35 Vbeta forward and 13 Jbeta reverse primers. Here is what the overall study found, with its caveats: TCR sequences shared between patients were less clear than in mice, possibly partly because of HLA diversity in the patient population. Because the treated cohort was small and included a single nonresponder, larger studies are needed to assess links between baseline CD8+ expansion and response. During tofacitinib treatment, many expanded lesional clones stuck around in both scalp and blood, and this persistence may partly explain why relapse happens after treatment is stopped. Scalp clonality and the number of expanded CD8+ clones among the top 100 scalp clones were significantly decreased by tofacitinib. Unlike mouse skin, where gammadelta T cells dominate, normal human skin contains resident alphabeta T cells that get sequenced too, which complicates analysis of the scalp TCR repertoire. Lesional scalp, especially in alopecia totalis/universalis, showed higher clonality and more expanded CD8+ clones than normal scalp, suggesting antigenic drive.

Per the germline V gene, SGDLS is the CDR1 and YYNGEE is the CDR2. V is shortened by 3 bases, J by 2 bases, and the region joining them spans 11 bases. Measured from the cysteine to the phenylalanine, the CDR3 is 15 residues long. Only the CDR3 DNA stays, 45 bases, in frame from base 1. With respect to this clone: Its antigen remains undetermined. Within one base of it there is no much larger clone, and no base qualities were kept.

Libraries were made using the immunoSEQ multiplex PCR assay. RNA was extracted from all samples and reverse transcribed into cDNA as template for TCR sequencing. First-strand cDNA was synthesized with SuperScript III using a 2:1 mix of oligo-dT and random hexamers. Amplification bias was assessed with a synthetic immune receptor repertoire, and residual bias was removed computationally. The authors' analysis ran thus. Raw reads were preprocessed for error removal, and CDR3 was defined according to IMGT conventions as running from the conserved cysteine to phenylalanine. Clonality was computed by normalizing Shannon entropy by log2 of the number of productive unique TCRs and subtracting the result from 1. CD4 or CD8 identity of scalp clones was inferred by cross-referencing scalp TCRbeta sequences with sorted blood CD4 and CD8 repertoires. The table was pulled from immuneACCESS by TCRdb, which kept in-frame rearrangements only. Such tables lose some clones; where checked, under half of the loss comes from unresolved V genes, and the rest has no known cause. That table supplies the V and J calls and clone size; D and trimming were determined from the DNA. The sample records more than 200,000 clones, about 40% of which are singletons. In total, the top ten clones hold approximately 2.9% of the sample.

Interpreted using the paper, the treatment or condition label stands for: oral pan-JAK inhibitor, 5-10 mg twice daily. From alopecia areata patients, peripheral blood was collected along with lesional scalp punch biopsies. After PBMCs were isolated by density centrifugation and stained for CD3, CD4 and CD8, a FACSAria was used to sort CD4+ and CD8+ T cells. The sample in question was CD4+ T cells sorted from blood, obtained at roughly week 36, from a patient treated with tofacitinib. This TCR was recovered from a human donor with alopecia areata. The chain links TRBV9 with TRBJ2-2; the D region may be TRBD1 or TRBD2, each matching 5 bases equally. The CDR3 reads CASSAQGVNTGELFF. The DNA is TGTGCCAGCAGCGCCCAGGGAGTTAACACCGGGGAGCTGTTTTTT.